This TCR beta chain was sequenced for a study of T cell responses to AZD1222 COVID-19 vaccine (dated by TCRdb to the early 2020s). For the wider study: AZD1222 recipients given second doses at about 4 weeks or at about 12 weeks were pooled, since spike-specific TCR depth and breadth were not found to differ between the two schedules. A total of 233 trial participants underwent TCR sequencing, of whom around 210 had received two doses of AZD1222 and some 26 had received two doses of the MenACWY control vaccine. Enrollment into the trials was organized by age into subgroups of 18-55, 56-69 and 70-plus years, and those subgroups contained 148, 28 and 57 TCR-sequenced participants, respectively. On the study overall, not on this receptor specifically: Most participants were white British and females outnumbered males, and the authors suggested that clonal diversity may have been underestimated. Because no day 14 peak-response samples were available, the repertoires could be characterized only after the peak T cell response. After two AZD1222 doses, both the breadth and the depth of spike-specific TCRs were significantly higher than at day 0 and than in MenACWY recipients. Conclusions about previously exposed vaccinees are limited, since just six AZD1222 recipients were seropositive for SARS-CoV-2 at baseline. In the small 56-69-year group, the increase in depth fell short of significance, most likely because of low power. Reportedly, almost half of the unique spike-specific TCRs recognized epitopes lying outside the regions that are mutated in the B.1.351 and B.1.1.7 variants. The vaccine-associated CD4 TCRs covered the entire spike protein, and the dominant responses fell in regions 160-218 and 743-854.

The intended sense of this specimen's time point label: baseline before first vaccination. Vaccinee samples were obtained from the UK trials COV001 and COV002, which included a single-blind randomized controlled phase 2/3 trial of AZD1222 (ChAdOx1 nCoV-19) in healthy adults. For TCRbeta chain sequencing, PBMC samples from trial participants were taken at day 0 and at day 28 after the second dose. Trimming takes 4 bases from V and 4 bases from J, and the germline ends sit 13 bases apart. The CDR3 sequence holds 14 residues, the cysteine and phenylalanine included. Only the CDR3 region is kept as DNA, spanning 42 bases read in frame from base 1. CDR1 and CDR2 (SGHRS, YFSETQ) derive from the germline V gene. This clone is a singleton in its sample. The antigen it binds to is not known. Per-base qualities were not stored, and no clone one base away is much larger. The CDR3 regions of human TCRbeta chains were analyzed by immunosequencing. In the paper's pipeline: TCRs in the repertoires were compared against a reference library of SARS-CoV-2-specific TCRs that had been generated with the MIRA antigen-specificity platform. Breadth was defined as the fraction of unique TCRs that were SARS-CoV-2-associated, and depth was defined as the fraction of total T cells that were SARS-CoV-2-associated. Each spike-specific TCR was assigned to its reactive spike region and to a CD4 or CD8 class using the MIRA data. Log10-transformed breadth and depth values were compared by one-way ANOVA with Sidak's multiple comparisons tests. TCRdb retrieved this table from immuneACCESS and kept in-frame rearrangements only. Not all clones are present; in checked studies, unresolved V genes account for under half, and no reason is known for the remainder. That table supplies the V and J calls and clone size; D and trimming were determined from the DNA. The sample table shows some 120,000 clones, and just over 90% are seen once. The ten largest clonotypes hold around 6.9% of the sample.

The source was peripheral blood, collected on day 0 of AZD1222 vaccination. The sequence links TRBV5-1 to TRBJ2-3; perhaps TRBD2 is the D gene, with 6 bases matching. The TCR comes from an adult in good health. In nucleotide form, the sequence is TGCGCCAGCAGCCTTAGCGGTACAGCAGATACGCAGTATTTT. Translated, this is CASSLSGTADTQYF.